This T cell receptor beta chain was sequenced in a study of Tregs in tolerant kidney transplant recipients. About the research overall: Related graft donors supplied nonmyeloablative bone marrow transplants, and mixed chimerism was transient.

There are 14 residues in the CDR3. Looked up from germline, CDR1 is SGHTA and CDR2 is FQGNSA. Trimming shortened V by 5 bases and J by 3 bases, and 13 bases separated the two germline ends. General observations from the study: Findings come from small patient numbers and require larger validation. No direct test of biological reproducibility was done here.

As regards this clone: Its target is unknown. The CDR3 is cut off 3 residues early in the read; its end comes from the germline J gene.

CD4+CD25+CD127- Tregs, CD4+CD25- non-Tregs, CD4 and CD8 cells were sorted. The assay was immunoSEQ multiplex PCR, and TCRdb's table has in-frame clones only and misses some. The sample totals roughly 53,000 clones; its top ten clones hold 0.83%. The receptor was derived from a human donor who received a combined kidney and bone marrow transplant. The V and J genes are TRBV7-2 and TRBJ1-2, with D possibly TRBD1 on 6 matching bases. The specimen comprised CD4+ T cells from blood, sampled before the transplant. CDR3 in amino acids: CASSPGGGYYGYTF. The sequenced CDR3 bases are TGTGCCAGCAGCCCGGGGGGGGGCTACTATGGC.